This T cell receptor (beta chain) was documented in a study of T cell responses to AZD1222 COVID-19 vaccine. The study pooled second doses at about 4 or about 12 weeks. Germline trimming cut 0 bases from V and 1 base from J; bases unmatched to any gene: 1. Germline CDR1 LGHNA, CDR2 YSLEER. The CDR3 is 16 amino acids. This clone has a single count. The method was immunoSEQ multiplex PCR; TCRdb's version includes in-frame clones alone and lacks a portion of them. The profile covers tens of thousands of clones, with 89% appearing a single time and around 9.3% taken by the ten largest. The sequence came from an adult who received the AZD1222 COVID-19 vaccine. The sample here was peripheral blood, taken 28 days after the second AZD1222 dose. This chain joins TRBV4-3 and TRBJ2-2; 8 bases agree with TRBD2. CDR3 amino acids: CASSQELAGNTGELFF. CDR3 nucleotides: TGCGCCAGCAGCCAAGAGCTAGCGGGGAACACCGGGGAGCTGTTTTTT.